This TCR beta chain derives from a study of OX40 agonist ivuxolimab in advanced cancers. Overall study context: The dose-escalation group included hepatocellular carcinoma, melanoma, renal cell carcinoma and head and neck cancer. Regarding the study as a whole: More expanded clones were found, on average, in CD8+ than in CD4+ T cells.

Exclusion applied to patients with autoimmune disease history or systemic immunosuppression. Worth noting for this clone: The target antigen is unknown.

Produced via immunoSEQ multiplex PCR; TCRdb's table is partial and in-frame only. The sample gives fewer than 30,000 clones, around 78% of which show up once; about 18% is in the top ten. The CDR3 sequence is 15 residues long. Germline CDR1 is LNHNV and CDR2 is YYDKDF (reference sequence). Trimming took 0 bases from V and 6 from J; bases not matched to a gene: 2. This chain joins TRBV15 and TRBJ1-6; TRBD1 agrees at 7 bases. The source was CD4+ or CD8+ T cells sorted from blood, collected in a trial of the OX40 agonist ivuxolimab. This clonotype was sampled from an adult with an advanced solid tumor such as melanoma, head and neck, liver or kidney cancer. CDR3 region: CATSREGGSNSPLHF. As DNA, the CDR3 is TGTGCCACCAGCAGAGAAGGGGGCTCTAATTCACCCCTCCACTTT.